This T cell receptor beta chain is drawn from a study of blood T cell repertoires in COVID-19. The table came from immunoSEQ multiplex PCR; TCRdb's copy has only in-frame clones and leaves some out. The table includes 85,000 or so clones, roughly 88% detected once. CDR1 and CDR2 from the germline V gene are MGHDK and SYGVNS. Between the trimmed V and J ends, which lost 1 base and 6 bases, there was a span of 9 bases. CDR3 size: 14 residues. Input material: peripheral blood. The V gene is TRBV25-1, the J gene TRBJ2-2; D is possibly TRBD2 (6 bases). This TCR was sampled from a man between 50 and 59 years old with active or convalescent COVID-19. The CDR3 loop reads CASSEFGGAGELFF. CDR3 nucleotides: TGTGCCAGCAGTGAATTCGGAGGGGCCGGGGAGCTGTTTTTT.